Following are 25 T cell receptor beta chains from one sample sequenced in a study of CD8 T cells in Susac syndrome. Reverse transcription used roughly 0.5 to 1 ug RNA and random hexamers. TCRdb re-called the immunoSEQ multiplex PCR reads through MiXCR, storing one row per CDR3 protein. This table holds about 85,000 distinct CDR3 sequences, over 90% found once. Material for sequencing was CD8+ T cells from PBMCs. These receptors were taken from a human donor with Susac syndrome.

The chain uses TRBV29-1 and TRBJ2-7, with 11 nucleotides matching TRBD2. Germline V CDR1 and CDR2: SQVTM, ANQGSEA. V gave up 1 base and J gave up 1 base; unmatched junction bases: 6. The CDR3 sequence is 16 residues long. The CDR3 is CSVEGILAGGSYEQYF. The CDR3 nucleotides read TGCAGCGTTGAAGGCATCCTAGCGGGGGGATCCTACGAGCAGTACTTC.

V is TRBV7-9 and J is TRBJ2-1; tentative D call: TRBD2 (6 bases). The CDR3 consists of 16 residues. Germline V gene sequence: CDR1 SEHNR, CDR2 FQNEAQ (reference sequence). Between the trimmed V and J ends, which lost 5 bases and 2 bases, there was a span of 16 bases. The CDR3 nucleotides are TGTGCCAGCAGCCCCCCGACTAGTCCCGCCTACAATGAGCAGTTCTTC. Residues: CASSPPTSPAYNEQFF.

The chain couples TRBV20-1 to TRBJ2-7, with D unclear. Deletions cut 0 bases from V and 2 bases from J, with 14 bases between. This CDR3 is 15 amino acids long. Germline loops: CDR1 DFQATT, CDR2 SNEGSKA (reference sequence). CDR3 amino acids: CSARDVRVGAYEQYF. CDR3 bases: TGCAGTGCTAGAGATGTAAGGGTAGGTGCCTACGAGCAGTACTTC.

The chain couples TRBV9 to TRBJ1-2; D gene unclear. The CDR3 totals 14 residues. CDR1 SGDLS and CDR2 YYNGEE come from the germline V gene. Deletions cut 3 bases from V and 1 base from J, with 10 bases between. The CDR3 coding sequence is TGTGCCAGCAGCGACAAGACTCTTAACTATGGCTACACCTTC. Encoded protein: CASSDKTLNYGYTF.

This clonotype was detected only once. The chain joins TRBV19 to TRBJ1-5; D not resolved. CDR3 length equals 14 residues. Germline V CDR1 and CDR2: LNHDA, SQIVND (reference sequence). Trimming stripped 5 bases from V and 2 bases from J, with 10 bases between. As DNA, the CDR3 is TGTGCCAGTAGTCCGGGCCTGGGCAATCAGCCCCAGCATTTT. This translates into CASSPGLGNQPQHF.

The V gene is TRBV12-3 or TRBV12-4, the J gene TRBJ2-7; D gene uncertain. The CDR3 is made up of 14 amino acids. V lost 4 bases and J 3 bases, leaving 13 bases between the germline ends. The CDR3: CASSSGLLDYEQYF. Written as DNA, the CDR3 is TGTGCCAGCAGTTCTGGGCTTTTGGACTACGAGCAGTACTTC.

V usage is TRBV20-1 and J usage is TRBJ2-7; 14 nucleotides agree with TRBD2. Germline V CDR1 and CDR2: DFQATT, SNEGSKA (reference sequence). This CDR3 region has 13 residues. V gave up 6 bases and J gave up 4 bases; unmatched junction bases: 2. CDR3 sequence (DNA): TGCAGTGCGCGGACTAGCGGGAGGTACGAGCAGTACTTC. Its translation: CSARTSGRYEQYF.

The chain uses TRBV20-1 and TRBJ2-3; 7 bases line up with TRBD2. The CDR3 runs to 15 residues. The trim removed 4 bases at V and 0 bases at J, leaving 7 bases unmatched. Germline V gene lookup returns CDR1 DFQATT and CDR2 SNEGSKA (reference sequence). CDR3 residues: CSATLAETSTDTQYF. The CDR3 bases are TGCAGTGCTACGCTAGCGGAAACTAGCACAGATACGCAGTATTTT.

The J gene is TRBJ2-2, the V gene TRBV3-1, with unresolved D. The CDR3 has 13 residues. The V end was cut by 2 bases, the J end by 4 bases, with 5 bases between. Germline values: CDR1 LGHDT, CDR2 YNNKEL (reference sequence). The CDR3 protein is CASSQTVTGELFF. The DNA for the CDR3 is TGTGCCAGCAGCCAAACGGTCACCGGGGAGCTGTTTTTT.

The rearrangement joins TRBV12-3 or TRBV12-4 to TRBJ2-1; 7 bases match TRBD1. V lost 5 bases to trimming and J lost 0 bases; unmatched junction nucleotides: 7. This CDR3 contains 16 residues. The CDR3 protein is CASSTGDSSSYNEQFF. Here the CDR3 DNA reads TGTGCCAGCAGTACTGGGGACAGTAGCTCCTACAATGAGCAGTTCTTC.

This chain joins TRBV15 and TRBJ2-5; D possibly matches TRBD1 or TRBD2 (5 bases each). The CDR3 runs to 15 residues. V lost 3 bases and J lost 5, with 16 bases in between. The germline V gene has CDR1 LNHNV and CDR2 YYDKDF (reference sequence). In nucleotides, the CDR3 is TGTGCCACCAGCAGGGCAAGGGGAGACGGGGAGACCCAGTACTTC. Amino acids: CATSRARGDGETQYF.

This chain joins TRBV20-1 and TRBJ2-7, with TRBD2 as a possible D gene (6 bases). Germline V lookup: CDR1 DFQATT, CDR2 SNEGSKA (reference sequence). V lost 3 bases and J 4 bases, leaving 19 bases between the germline ends. The CDR3 sequence is 15 residues long. CDR3 DNA sequence: TGCAGTGCTAGTGATAAAGGGACTCCGCGGTACGAGCAGTACTTC. This sequence encodes CSASDKGTPRYEQYF.

The chain is built from TRBV5-1 and TRBJ2-1, with D maybe TRBD2 (5 bases). The CDR3 spans 15 residues. The germline V gene encodes CDR1 SGHRS and CDR2 YFSETQ. V lost 0 bases and J lost 7, with 14 bases in between. Here the CDR3 DNA reads TGCGCCAGCAGCTTGGCGGAGGATTCGGGGAATGAGCAGTTCTTC. It specifies CASSLAEDSGNEQFF.

The rearrangement links TRBV30 to TRBJ2-1; TRBD2 matches 10 bases. With 0 bases clipped from V and 7 bases from J, the junction kept 6 bases outside the gene matches. The length of the CDR3 is 15 residues. Germline lookup yields CDR1 GTSNPN and CDR2 SVGIG (reference sequence). The CDR3 is CAWSVGTSVSNEQFF. For the CDR3, the DNA is TGTGCCTGGAGTGTTGGGACTAGCGTAAGTAATGAGCAGTTCTTC.

The rearrangement links TRBV6-5 to TRBJ1-1, with TRBD1 identical over 9 bases. The CDR3 is made up of 15 amino acids. The germline gives CDR1 MNHEY, CDR2 SVGAGI. The junction had 11 bases not matched to a gene; V was cut back by 7 bases and J by 5 bases. The CDR3 protein is CASKPQGTGTTEAFF. CDR3 coding DNA: TGTGCCAGCAAACCTCAAGGGACAGGGACGACTGAAGCTTTCTTT.

This clonotype was counted only a few times. CDR3 nucleotide sequence: TGTGCCAGCAGCCCTACGAACACCGGGGAGCTGTTTTTT. Amino acids: CASSPTNTGELFF. The J gene is TRBJ2-2, the V gene TRBV3-1; D not resolved. The CDR3 consists of 13 residues. Germline V gives CDR1 LGHDT, CDR2 YNNKEL (reference sequence). Between the trimmed V and J ends, which lost 4 bases and 0 bases, there was a span of 3 bases.

V is TRBV14 and J is TRBJ2-3; D is unresolved. Trimming removed 0 bases at V and 0 bases at J, with 7 bases between. The CDR3 has 15 residues. Germline CDR1 SGHDN, CDR2 FVKESK. Here the CDR3 reads CASSQDWGSTDTQYF. CDR3 coding DNA: TGTGCCAGCAGCCAAGATTGGGGAAGCACAGATACGCAGTATTTT.

The chain is built from TRBV6-5 and TRBJ1-2, with no clear D. In germline, CDR1 is MNHEY, CDR2 SVGAGI. The CDR3 is made up of 12 amino acids. Trimming left V 6 bases short and J 5 bases short, with 10 bases between. Here the CDR3 reads CASSPDEYGYTF. Written as DNA, the CDR3 is TGTGCCAGCAGCCCGGACGAGTATGGCTACACCTTC.

This chain links TRBV20-1 with TRBJ2-7; maybe TRBD2 (6 bases). The CDR3 contains 12 residues. Germline lookup yields CDR1 DFQATT and CDR2 SNEGSKA (reference sequence). Trimming left V 3 bases short and J 2 bases short, with 8 bases between. The CDR3 region is CSARRGAYEQYF. The CDR3 nucleotides are TGCAGTGCTAGGCGGGGCGCCTACGAGCAGTACTTC.

The chain links TRBV6-2 or TRBV6-3 to TRBJ2-7; D is possibly TRBD1 (6 bases). From germline, CDR1 is MNHEY and CDR2 SVGEGT. There are 12 residues in the CDR3. Deletions cut 2 bases from V and 7 bases from J, with 9 bases between. This chain's CDR3 is CASSYGTLEQYF. In DNA form, the CDR3 reads TGTGCCAGCAGTTACGGGACACTAGAGCAGTACTTC.

The sample holds one count of this clonotype. This chain joins TRBV15 and TRBJ2-1, with 7 bases lining up with TRBD1. CDR3 length: 16 amino acids. CDR1 and CDR2 from the germline V gene are LNHNV and YYDKDF (reference sequence). The V gene end was trimmed by 6 bases and the J gene end by 0 bases; junction bases not matched to a gene: 8. The CDR3 DNA is TGTGCCACCAGTGGTTCAGGGGGTATCTCCTACAATGAGCAGTTCTTC. Its translation is CATSGSGGISYNEQFF.

The CDR3 DNA reads as TGTGCCAGCAGCTACCCAGCGAATACTCCAGGGGGTATCCACAATGAGCAGTTCTTC. This gives the protein CASSYPANTPGGIHNEQFF. V gene TRBV7-2 combines with J gene TRBJ2-1; 7 nucleotides align to TRBD1. Germline CDR1 SGHTA, CDR2 FQGNSA. The CDR3 covers 19 residues. Trimming removed 4 bases from V and 5 bases from J; junction bases left unmatched: 20.

The chain joins TRBV30 to TRBJ2-3, with TRBD2 identical over 9 bases. There are 14 residues in the CDR3. V was clipped by 4 bases and J by 2 bases; unmatched bases: 4. Germline CDR1 GTSNPN, CDR2 SVGIG (reference sequence). The CDR3 nucleotides read TGTGCCTGGAATAGCGGGGGCAACACAGATACGCAGTATTTT. As protein: CAWNSGGNTDTQYF.

The chain combines TRBV18 with TRBJ2-1, with D uncertain. The V end lost 2 bases, the J end lost 0 bases, and 2 bases lay between the germline ends. The CDR3 contains 13 residues. CDR1 and CDR2 from the germline V gene are KGHSH and LQKENI. The CDR3 sequence: CASSPVSYNEQFF. The CDR3 DNA reads TGTGCCAGCTCACCAGTCTCCTACAATGAGCAGTTCTTC.

This clonotype was found once. This chain links TRBV7-9 with TRBJ2-1, with 10 positions matching TRBD2. Losses at the gene ends were 6 bases for V and 4 bases for J; bases not matched to a gene: 6. This CDR3 region has 15 residues. CDR1 SEHNR and CDR2 FQNEAQ come from the germline V gene (reference sequence). CDR3 region: CASSDGLAEYNEQFF. Here the CDR3 DNA reads TGTGCCAGCAGTGATGGACTAGCGGAATACAATGAGCAGTTCTTC.